The clone carrying this T cell receptor beta chain has at least ten counts. Its antigen is not identified. Uncontrolled infection, other autoimmune disease, pregnancy or lactation excluded patients. RNA transcripts provided the source from which TCR beta CDR3 regions were amplified. The TCR CDR3 first-round RT-PCR relied on the HTBI primer set. MiXCR, run by TCRdb on the multiplex PCR reads, gives a single entry per CDR3 protein. This sample has around 250,000 distinct CDR3 sequences, with over 15% found just once. This sample stems from a study of T cells in Graves' hyperthyroidism and ophthalmopathy. V dropped 5 bases and J dropped 11 bases, with 14 bases sitting between them. Looked up from germline, CDR1 is MDHEN and CDR2 is SYDVKM. CDR3 length: 12 residues. General observations from the study: Blood also carried most thyroid clonotypes expanded above 0.001.

The chain carries TRBV28 and TRBJ2-3; a weak D match, TRBD2 (5 bases). The sequence derives from a woman aged 18-35 years with Graves' ophthalmopathy. What was sequenced was blood. Here the CDR3 reads CASSLLGLEQYF. CDR3 nucleotide sequence: TGTGCCAGCAGTCTGCTAGGACTGGAGCAGTATTTT.